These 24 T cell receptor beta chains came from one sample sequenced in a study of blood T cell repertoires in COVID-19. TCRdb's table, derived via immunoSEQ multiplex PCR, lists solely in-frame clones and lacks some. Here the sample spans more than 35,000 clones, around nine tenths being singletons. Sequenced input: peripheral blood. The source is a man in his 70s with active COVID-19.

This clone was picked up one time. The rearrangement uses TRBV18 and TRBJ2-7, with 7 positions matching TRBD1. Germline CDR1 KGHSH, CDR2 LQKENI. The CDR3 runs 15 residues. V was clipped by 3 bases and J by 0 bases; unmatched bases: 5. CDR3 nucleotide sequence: TGTGCCAGCTCACCTGACAGGGCCCGCTCCTACGAGCAGTACTTC. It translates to CASSPDRARSYEQYF.

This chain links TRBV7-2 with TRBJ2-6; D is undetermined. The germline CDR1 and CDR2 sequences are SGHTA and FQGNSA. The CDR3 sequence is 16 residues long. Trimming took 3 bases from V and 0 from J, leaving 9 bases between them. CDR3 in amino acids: CASSFQALSGANVLTF. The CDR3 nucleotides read TGTGCCAGCAGCTTCCAAGCCCTCTCTGGGGCCAACGTCCTGACTTTC.

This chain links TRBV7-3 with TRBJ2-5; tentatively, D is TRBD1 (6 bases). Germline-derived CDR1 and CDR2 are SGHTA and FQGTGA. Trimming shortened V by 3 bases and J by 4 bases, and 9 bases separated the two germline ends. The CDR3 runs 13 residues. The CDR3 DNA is TGTGCCAGCAGCTTTAGAGGGGGAGAGACCCAGTACTTC. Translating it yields CASSFRGGETQYF.

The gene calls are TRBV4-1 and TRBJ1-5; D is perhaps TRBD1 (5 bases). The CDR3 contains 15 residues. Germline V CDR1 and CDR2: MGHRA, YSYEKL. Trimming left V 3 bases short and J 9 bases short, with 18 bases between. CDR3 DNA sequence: TGCGCCAGCAGCCAGGGGGGGGGTCTGTATAGGCCCCAGCATTTT. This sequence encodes CASSQGGGLYRPQHF.

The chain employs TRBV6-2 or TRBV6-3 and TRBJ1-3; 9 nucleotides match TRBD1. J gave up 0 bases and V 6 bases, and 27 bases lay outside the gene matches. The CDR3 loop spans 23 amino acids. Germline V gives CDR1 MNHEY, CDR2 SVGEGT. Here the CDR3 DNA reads TGTGCCAGCAGCCTTAAGCCCTCCCACGGGACAGGGTTCCTCCTGAGCTCTGGAAACACCATATATTTT. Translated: CASSLKPSHGTGFLLSSGNTIYF.

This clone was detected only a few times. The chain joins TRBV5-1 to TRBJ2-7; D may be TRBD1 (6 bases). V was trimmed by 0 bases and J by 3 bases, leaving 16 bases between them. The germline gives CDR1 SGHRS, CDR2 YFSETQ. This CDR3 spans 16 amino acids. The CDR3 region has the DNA TGCGCCAGCAGCTTGGCCGCACAGGGACGGGGCTACGAGCAGTACTTC. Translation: CASSLAAQGRGYEQYF.

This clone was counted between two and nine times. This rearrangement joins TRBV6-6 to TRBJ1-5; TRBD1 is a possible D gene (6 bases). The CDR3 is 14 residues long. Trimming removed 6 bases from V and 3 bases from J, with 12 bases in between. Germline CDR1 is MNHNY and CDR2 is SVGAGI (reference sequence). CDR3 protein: CASRTDRDNQPQHF. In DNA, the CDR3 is TGTGCCAGCAGGACGGACAGAGACAATCAGCCCCAGCATTTT.

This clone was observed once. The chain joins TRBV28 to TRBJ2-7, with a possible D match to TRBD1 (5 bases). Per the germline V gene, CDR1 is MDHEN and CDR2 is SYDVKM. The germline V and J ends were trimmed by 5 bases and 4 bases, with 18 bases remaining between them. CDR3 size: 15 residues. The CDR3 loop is CASSGQPGAPYEQYF. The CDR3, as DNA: TGTGCCAGCAGTGGACAACCGGGCGCCCCATACGAGCAGTACTTC.

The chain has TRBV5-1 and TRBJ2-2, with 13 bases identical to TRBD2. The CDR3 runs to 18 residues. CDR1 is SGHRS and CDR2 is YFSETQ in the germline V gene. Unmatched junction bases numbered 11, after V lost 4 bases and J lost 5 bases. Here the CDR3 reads CASSLIGLAGDGTGELFF. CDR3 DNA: TGCGCCAGCAGCCTCATCGGACTAGCGGGAGATGGGACCGGGGAGCTGTTTTTT.

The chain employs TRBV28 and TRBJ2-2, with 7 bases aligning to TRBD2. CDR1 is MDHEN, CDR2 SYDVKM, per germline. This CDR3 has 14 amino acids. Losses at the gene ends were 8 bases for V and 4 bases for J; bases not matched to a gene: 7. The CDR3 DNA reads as TGTGCCAGCTACGTCGGGGGGACCACCGGGGAGCTGTTTTTT. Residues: CASYVGGTTGELFF. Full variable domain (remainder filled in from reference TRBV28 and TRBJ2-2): DVKVTQSSRYLVKRTGEKVFLECVQDMDHENMFWYRQDPGLGLRLIYFSYDVKMKEKGDIPEGYSVSREKKERFSLILESASTNQTSMYLCASYVGGTTGELFFGEGSRLTVL.

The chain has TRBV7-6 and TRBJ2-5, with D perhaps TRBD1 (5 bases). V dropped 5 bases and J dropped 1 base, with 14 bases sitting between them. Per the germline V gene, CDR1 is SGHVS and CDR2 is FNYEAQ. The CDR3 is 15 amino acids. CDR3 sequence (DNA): TGTGCCAGCAGCCCCGGCCGACAGAGCCAAGAGACCCAGTACTTC. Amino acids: CASSPGRQSQETQYF.

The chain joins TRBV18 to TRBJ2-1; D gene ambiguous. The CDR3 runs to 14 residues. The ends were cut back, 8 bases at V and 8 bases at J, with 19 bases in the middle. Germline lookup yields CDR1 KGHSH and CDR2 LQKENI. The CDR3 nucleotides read TGTGCCAGCCTCTCCCCAATCTCGAACTATGAGCAGTTCTTC. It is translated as CASLSPISNYEQFF.

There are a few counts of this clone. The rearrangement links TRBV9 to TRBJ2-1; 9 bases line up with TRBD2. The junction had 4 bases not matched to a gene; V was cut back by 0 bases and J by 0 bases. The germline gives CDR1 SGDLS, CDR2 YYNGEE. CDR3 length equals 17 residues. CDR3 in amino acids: CASSVGASGVSYNEQFF. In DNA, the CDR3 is TGTGCCAGCAGCGTAGGGGCTAGCGGGGTCTCCTACAATGAGCAGTTCTTC.

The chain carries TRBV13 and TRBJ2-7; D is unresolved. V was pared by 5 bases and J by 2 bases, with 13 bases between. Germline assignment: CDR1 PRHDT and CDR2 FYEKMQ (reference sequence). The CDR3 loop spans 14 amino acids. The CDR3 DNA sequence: TGTGCCAGCAGCAGGTCCAGGCTCCCCTACGAGCAGTACTTC. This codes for CASSRSRLPYEQYF.

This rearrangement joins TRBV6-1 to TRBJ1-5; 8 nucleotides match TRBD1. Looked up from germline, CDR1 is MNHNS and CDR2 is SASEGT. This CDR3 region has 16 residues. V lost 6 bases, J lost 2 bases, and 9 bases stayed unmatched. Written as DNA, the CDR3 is TGTGCCAGCAGGGAACCAGGGGGCAGGGGCAATCAGCCCCAGCATTTT. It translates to CASREPGGRGNQPQHF.

CDR3 sequence (DNA): TGTGCCAGCAGCGACGCTCCCTTAGCAGATGAGCAGTTCTTC. This gives the protein CASSDAPLADEQFF. The V call is TRBV3-1 (or the pseudogene TRBV3-2), the J call TRBJ2-1; D is uncertain. Looked up from germline, CDR1 is LGHDT and CDR2 is YNNKEL (reference sequence). V was trimmed by 5 bases and J by 8 bases, leaving 16 bases between them. This CDR3 is built from 14 residues.

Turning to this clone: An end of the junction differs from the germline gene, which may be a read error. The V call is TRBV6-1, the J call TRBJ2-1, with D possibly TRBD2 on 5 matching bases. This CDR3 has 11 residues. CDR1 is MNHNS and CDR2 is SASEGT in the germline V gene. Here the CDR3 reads CASSDGLLRVF. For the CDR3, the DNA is TGTGCCAGCAGTGACGGACTCCTGCGTGTCTTC.

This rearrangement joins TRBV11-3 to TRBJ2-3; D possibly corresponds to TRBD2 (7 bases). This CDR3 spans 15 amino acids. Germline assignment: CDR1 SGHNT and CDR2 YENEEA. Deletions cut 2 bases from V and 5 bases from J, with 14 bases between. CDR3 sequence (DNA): TGTGCCAGCAGCTTAAGGGGGGGCCGGGGAGATACGCAGTATTTT. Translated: CASSLRGGRGDTQYF.

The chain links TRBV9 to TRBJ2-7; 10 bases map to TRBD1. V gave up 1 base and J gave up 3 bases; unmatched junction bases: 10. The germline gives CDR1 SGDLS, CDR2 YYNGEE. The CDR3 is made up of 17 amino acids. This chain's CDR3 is CASSVHRGDRGIYEQYF. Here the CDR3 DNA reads TGTGCCAGCAGCGTACACCGAGGGGACAGGGGTATCTACGAGCAGTACTTC.

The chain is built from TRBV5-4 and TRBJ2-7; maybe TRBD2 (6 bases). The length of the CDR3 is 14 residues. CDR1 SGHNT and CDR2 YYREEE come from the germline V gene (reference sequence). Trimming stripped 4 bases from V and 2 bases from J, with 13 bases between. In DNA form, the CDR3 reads TGTGCCAGCAGCCTACGGGACTCGACCTACGAGCAGTACTTC. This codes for CASSLRDSTYEQYF.

As DNA, the CDR3 is TGTGCCAGCAGGCCCCAGGGACAGGCGTCTCTCGAGCAGTACTTC. Translating gives CASRPQGQASLEQYF. The rearrangement joins TRBV27 to TRBJ2-7; 8 bases map to TRBD1. The CDR3 runs 15 residues. The germline gives CDR1 MNHEY, CDR2 SMNVEV (reference sequence). The ends lost 6 bases at V and 6 bases at J; junction bases unmatched: 13.

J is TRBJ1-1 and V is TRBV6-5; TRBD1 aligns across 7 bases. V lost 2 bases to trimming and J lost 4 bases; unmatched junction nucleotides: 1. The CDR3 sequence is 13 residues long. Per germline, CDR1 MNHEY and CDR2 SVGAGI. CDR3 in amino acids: CASSYPGGTEAFF. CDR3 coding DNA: TGTGCCAGCAGTTACCCAGGGGGCACTGAAGCTTTCTTT.

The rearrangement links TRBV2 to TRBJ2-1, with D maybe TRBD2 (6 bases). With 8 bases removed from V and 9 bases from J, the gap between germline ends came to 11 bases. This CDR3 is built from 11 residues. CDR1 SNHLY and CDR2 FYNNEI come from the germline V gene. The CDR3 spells CASATSFEQFF. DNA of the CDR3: TGTGCCAGCGCCACTAGCTTTGAGCAGTTCTTC.

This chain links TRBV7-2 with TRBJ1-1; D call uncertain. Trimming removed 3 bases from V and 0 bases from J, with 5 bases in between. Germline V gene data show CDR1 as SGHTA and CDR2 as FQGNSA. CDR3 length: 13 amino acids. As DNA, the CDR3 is TGTGCCAGCAGCTTCCACATGAACACTGAAGCTTTCTTT. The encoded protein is CASSFHMNTEAFF.